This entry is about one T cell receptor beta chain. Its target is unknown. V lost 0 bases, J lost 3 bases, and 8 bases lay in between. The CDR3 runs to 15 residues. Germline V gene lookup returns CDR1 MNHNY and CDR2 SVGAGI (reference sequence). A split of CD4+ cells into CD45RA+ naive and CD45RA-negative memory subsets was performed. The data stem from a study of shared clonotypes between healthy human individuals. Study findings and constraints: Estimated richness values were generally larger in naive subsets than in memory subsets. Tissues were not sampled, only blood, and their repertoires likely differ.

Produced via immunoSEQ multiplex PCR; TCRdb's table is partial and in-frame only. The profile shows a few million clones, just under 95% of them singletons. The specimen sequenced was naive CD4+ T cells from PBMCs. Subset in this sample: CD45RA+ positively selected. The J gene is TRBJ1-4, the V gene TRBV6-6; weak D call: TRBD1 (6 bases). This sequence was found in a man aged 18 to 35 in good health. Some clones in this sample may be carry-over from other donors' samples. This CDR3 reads CASSYSGGANEKLFF. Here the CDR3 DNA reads TGTGCCAGCAGTTACTCAGGGGGGGCTAATGAAAAACTGTTTTTT.